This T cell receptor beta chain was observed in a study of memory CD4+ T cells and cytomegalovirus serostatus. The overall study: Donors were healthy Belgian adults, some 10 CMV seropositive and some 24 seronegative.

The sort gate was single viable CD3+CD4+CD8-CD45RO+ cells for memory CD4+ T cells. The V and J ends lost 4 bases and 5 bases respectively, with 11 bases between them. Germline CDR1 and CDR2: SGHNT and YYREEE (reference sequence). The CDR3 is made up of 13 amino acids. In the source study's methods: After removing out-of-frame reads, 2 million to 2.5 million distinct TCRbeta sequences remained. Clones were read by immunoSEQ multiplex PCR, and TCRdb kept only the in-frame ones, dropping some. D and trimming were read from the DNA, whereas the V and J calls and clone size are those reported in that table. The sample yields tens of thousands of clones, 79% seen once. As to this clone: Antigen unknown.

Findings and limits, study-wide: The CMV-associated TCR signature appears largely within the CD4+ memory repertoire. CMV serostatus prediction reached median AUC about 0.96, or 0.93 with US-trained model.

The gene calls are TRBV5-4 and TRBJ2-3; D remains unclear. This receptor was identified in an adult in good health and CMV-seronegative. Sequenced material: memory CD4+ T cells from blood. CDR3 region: CASSALTEDTQYF. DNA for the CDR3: TGTGCCAGCAGCGCCCTCACAGAAGATACGCAGTATTTT.